Listed here is a single T cell receptor (beta chain). Per the study methods: Counts of nucleated cells, estimated from reference gene primer amplification, were obtained. Sequencing used immunoSEQ multiplex PCR; TCRdb keeps in-frame clones, though not all of them. That table furnishes V, J and clone size, whereas the DNA furnished D and trimming. Found here are about 280,000 clones, approximately 84% of them singletons; the top ten hold about 2.2%. These data belong to a study of blood T cell repertoires in COVID-19. Study background: The cDNA or gDNA used as material had been derived from T cells, B-cell-depleted T cells, or PBMCs.

There are 18 residues in the CDR3. V dropped 4 bases and J dropped 0; count of bases not matched to a gene: 12. Germline CDR1 MNHEY, CDR2 SMNVEV (reference sequence). The sample was peripheral blood. This rearrangement joins TRBV27 to TRBJ2-1, with 7 bases lining up with TRBD2. The receptor was isolated from a woman aged 30 to 39 who had recovered from COVID-19. The CDR3 spells CASSSLPAGEISYNEQFF. CDR3 sequence (DNA): TGTGCCAGCAGTTCCCTCCCTGCGGGGGAAATCTCCTACAATGAGCAGTTCTTC.